This entry lists 30 T cell receptor beta chains sequenced from one sample in a study of Ad26.COV2.S vaccination and SARS-CoV-2 variants. Treatment specified: around 19 received Ad26.COV2.S at low or high dose, single or two shots; 5 received placebo; per-sample allocation not given. Sample collection was performed on day 63 after the first vaccine or placebo injection. Produced via immunoSEQ multiplex PCR; TCRdb's table is partial and in-frame only. The sample shows more than 300,000 clones, roughly 91% of them seen only once. Sequences were derived from peripheral blood, sampled in a trial of Ad26.COV2.S vaccine versus placebo. These receptors were taken from a person between 18 and 65 years old who received the Ad26.COV2.S COVID-19 vaccine or a placebo.

V is TRBV18 and J is TRBJ1-3, with 7 bases that match TRBD1. Trimming cost V 3 bases and J 6 bases; bases outside gene matches: 5. CDR1 KGHSH and CDR2 LQKENI come from the germline V gene. The CDR3 is made up of 14 amino acids. The CDR3 coding sequence is TGTGCCAGCTCACCGACAGGGTCGGAAAACACCATATATTTT. This gives the protein CASSPTGSENTIYF.

This sequence joins TRBV6-2 or TRBV6-3 and TRBJ1-6, with 9 bases aligning to TRBD1. This CDR3 contains 17 residues. Germline values: CDR1 MNHEY, CDR2 SVGEGT. Trimming took 1 base from V and 9 from J; bases not matched to a gene: 10. The CDR3 region has the DNA TGTGCCAGCAGTTACTTCGCCAGACAGGGGGGCCTTTCACCCCTCCACTTT. Residues: CASSYFARQGGLSPLHF.

The chain combines TRBV3-1 (or the pseudogene TRBV3-2) with TRBJ2-3; 10 bases fit TRBD2. CDR1 is LGHDT, CDR2 YNNKEL, per germline (reference sequence). The CDR3 runs 19 residues. J gave up 0 bases and V 1 base, and 10 bases lay outside the gene matches. The CDR3 DNA reads TGTGCCAGCAGCCAAGCCGGGGCTAGCGGGAGTGTAAGCACAGATACGCAGTATTTT. Translated: CASSQAGASGSVSTDTQYF.

This clone was seen just once. The V call is TRBV5-1, the J call TRBJ2-2; D unresolved. CDR1 is SGHRS, CDR2 YFSETQ, per germline. Trimming took off 0 bases at V and 0 bases at J, with 6 bases between the two ends. This CDR3 region has 15 residues. CDR3 region: CASSLGFANTGELFF. CDR3 nucleotides: TGCGCCAGCAGCTTGGGGTTCGCGAACACCGGGGAGCTGTTTTTT.

This chain uses TRBV5-4 with TRBJ2-1, with D possibly matching TRBD1 (5 bases). The ends were cut back, 0 bases at V and 6 bases at J, with 19 bases in the middle. The CDR3 spans 17 residues. Per the germline V gene, CDR1 is SGHNT and CDR2 is YYREEE (reference sequence). CDR3 bases: TGTGCCAGCAGCTTGGGATCTTCTTATAGGGGCATCAATGAGCAGTTCTTC. Translated: CASSLGSSYRGINEQFF. The full variable domain, completed using reference TRBV5-4 and TRBJ2-1, is ETGVTQSPTHLIKTRGQQVTLRCSSQSGHNTVSWYQQALGQGPQFIFQYYREEENGRGNFPPRFSGLQFPNYSSELNVNALELDDSALYLCASSLGSSYRGINEQFFGPGTRLTVL.

The rearrangement uses TRBV7-6 and TRBJ1-5; no clear D gene. The CDR3 is 13 residues long. Trimming left V 3 bases short and J 1 base short, with 4 bases between. In germline, CDR1 is SGHVS, CDR2 FNYEAQ. The CDR3 bases are TGTGCCAGCAGCTTTGGGAGCAATCAGCCCCAGCATTTT. It codes for CASSFGSNQPQHF.

The chain combines TRBV4-1 with TRBJ2-1; 14 nucleotides match TRBD2. The trim removed 1 base at V and 9 bases at J, leaving 5 bases unmatched. The germline V gene has CDR1 MGHRA and CDR2 YSYEKL. CDR3 size: 16 residues. The CDR3 region has the DNA TGCGCCAGCAGCCAAGTTGGGACTAGCGGGAGCGGTGAGCAGTTCTTC. Encoded protein: CASSQVGTSGSGEQFF.

This chain uses TRBV7-9 with TRBJ2-7, with 10 positions matching TRBD2. CDR1 is SEHNR and CDR2 is FQNEAQ in the germline V gene (reference sequence). This CDR3 is built from 14 residues. V trimming: 5 bases; J trimming: 4 bases; junction bases outside the gene matches: 5. CDR3 sequence (DNA): TGTGCCAGCAGCCCTGGACTAGCGGTATACGAGCAGTACTTC. The encoded protein is CASSPGLAVYEQYF.

The chain joins TRBV4-1 to TRBJ2-3; D unclear. The CDR3 runs 16 residues. CDR1 is MGHRA, CDR2 YSYEKL, per germline. V was clipped by 0 bases and J by 1 base, with 11 bases between them. The CDR3 region has the DNA TGCGCCAGCAGCCAAGAAAACAGAGCTGGCACAGATACGCAGTATTTT. Translated: CASSQENRAGTDTQYF.

The chain joins TRBV11-2 to TRBJ2-7; weak D call: TRBD1 (5 bases). Germline V CDR1 and CDR2: SGHAT, FQNNGV. Deletions cut 5 bases from V and 5 bases from J, with 13 bases between. This CDR3 is 13 amino acids long. CDR3 coding DNA: TGTGCCAGCAGCCCCTTGGGCAGGGACGAGCAGTACTTC. It codes for CASSPLGRDEQYF.

V is TRBV7-9 and J is TRBJ2-2, with TRBD1 matching 7 bases. Germline-derived CDR1 and CDR2 are SEHNR and FQNEAQ (reference sequence). CDR3 size: 16 residues. V dropped 5 bases and J dropped 0; count of bases not matched to a gene: 6. In DNA, the CDR3 is TGTGCCAGCAGCCCCCTAGACAGGGCGAACACCGGGGAGCTGTTTTTT. Translated: CASSPLDRANTGELFF.

The rearrangement uses TRBV19 and TRBJ2-7, with TRBD2 matching 8 bases. Germline CDR1 and CDR2: LNHDA and SQIVND (reference sequence). With V trimmed by 5 bases and J by 6 bases, 9 bases remained unmatched. CDR3 size: 14 residues. CDR3 sequence (DNA): TGTGCCAGTAGTTGGGGAGCGGGAGCGCCCGAGCAGTACTTC. Encoded protein: CASSWGAGAPEQYF.

The CDR3 region is CASSHPGQTYEQYF. In DNA form, the CDR3 reads TGTGCCAGCAGCCATCCGGGACAGACCTACGAGCAGTACTTC. V gene TRBV3-1 (or the pseudogene TRBV3-2) combines with J gene TRBJ2-7, with 7 bases aligning to TRBD1. V trimming: 3 bases; J trimming: 2 bases; junction bases outside the gene matches: 4. The CDR3 is made up of 14 amino acids. The germline V gene has CDR1 LGHDT and CDR2 YNNKEL (reference sequence).

The V and J genes are TRBV2 and TRBJ2-7, with 8 bases lining up with TRBD1. CDR1 is SNHLY and CDR2 is FYNNEI in the germline V gene. The CDR3 consists of 13 residues. V was clipped by 4 bases and J by 3 bases; unmatched bases: 2. CDR3: CASSADRGYEQYF. As DNA, the CDR3 is TGTGCCAGCAGTGCCGACAGGGGCTACGAGCAGTACTTC.

This clone was detected only a few times. This rearrangement joins TRBV5-4 to TRBJ2-2; 7 bases agree with TRBD1. From germline, CDR1 is SGHNT and CDR2 YYREEE (reference sequence). CDR3 length: 11 amino acids. V was clipped by 10 bases and J by 6 bases; unmatched bases: 3. The CDR3 spells CAETGAGELFF. The CDR3 DNA reads as TGTGCCGAAACAGGGGCCGGGGAGCTGTTTTTT.

The count of this clone is one. The chain employs TRBV2 and TRBJ2-1; 13 positions match TRBD2. Trimming removed 6 bases from V and 9 bases from J; junction bases left unmatched: 14. The germline V gene has CDR1 SNHLY and CDR2 FYNNEI. The length of the CDR3 is 17 residues. The CDR3 DNA follows: TGTGCCAGCAGCGAACCGACCCGACTAGCGGGAGGCTCTGAGCAGTTCTTC. This gives the protein CASSEPTRLAGGSEQFF.

This rearrangement joins TRBV19 to TRBJ1-2, with D unclear. CDR1 and CDR2 (germline): LNHDA, SQIVND (reference sequence). V dropped 0 bases and J dropped 2 bases, with 10 bases sitting between them. The length of the CDR3 is 15 residues. The CDR3: CASSIDRQTNYGYTF. DNA of the CDR3: TGTGCCAGTAGTATAGATCGCCAGACGAACTATGGCTACACCTTC.

The chain recombines TRBV12-5 with TRBJ2-1; TRBD2 matches at 16 bases. From germline, CDR1 is LGHNT and CDR2 FRNRAP. The CDR3 spans 18 residues. Germline trimming cut 5 bases from V and 7 bases from J; bases unmatched to any gene: 11. The CDR3 DNA follows: TGTGCTAGTGGTCCCCCCGGGACTAGCGGGAGGGCCGGGAATGAGCAGTTCTTC. It yields the protein CASGPPGTSGRAGNEQFF.

The J gene is TRBJ1-1, the V gene TRBV28; the D is unclear. This CDR3 region has 12 residues. Germline-derived CDR1 and CDR2 are MDHEN and SYDVKM. V gave up 3 bases and J gave up 4 bases, with 6 bases separating them. Here the CDR3 DNA reads TGTGCCAGCAGTTTCTCGGCCACTGAAGCTTTCTTT. Translating gives CASSFSATEAFF. Full variable domain (missing parts from reference TRBV28 and TRBJ1-1): DVKVTQSSRYLVKRTGEKVFLECVQDMDHENMFWYRQDPGLGLRLIYFSYDVKMKEKGDIPEGYSVSREKKERFSLILESASTNQTSMYLCASSFSATEAFFGQGTRLTVV.

This chain joins TRBV4-2 and TRBJ2-7; D uncertain. This CDR3 spans 14 amino acids. Germline CDR1 LGHNA, CDR2 YNFKEQ. V dropped 0 bases and J dropped 1 base, with 7 bases sitting between them. This chain's CDR3 is CASSQDYGSYEQYF. CDR3 DNA: TGTGCCAGCAGCCAAGATTACGGGTCCTACGAGCAGTACTTC.

This clone was seen just once. The chain recombines TRBV7-8 with TRBJ1-1, with D possibly matching TRBD1 (5 bases). The germline CDR1 and CDR2 sequences are SGHVS and FQNEAQ. V gave up 1 base and J gave up 1 base, with 7 bases separating them. The CDR3 has 14 amino acids. The CDR3 DNA reads as TGTGCCAGCAGCTTAGGACAGTCGAACACTGAAGCTTTCTTT. It encodes CASSLGQSNTEAFF.

The V call is TRBV10-2, the J call TRBJ1-4; TRBD1 agrees at 10 bases. This CDR3 comprises 14 residues. V lost 7 bases to trimming and J lost 7 bases; unmatched junction nucleotides: 6. The germline CDR1 and CDR2 sequences are WSHSY and SAAADI. The CDR3 is CASTPDRGGEKLFF. The DNA for the CDR3 is TGCGCCAGCACACCGGACAGGGGGGGTGAAAAACTGTTTTTT.

The CDR3 nucleotides read TGTGCCAGCAGCCGGGTTCTAGAGACCCAGTACTTC. Encoded protein: CASSRVLETQYF. V usage is TRBV2 and J usage is TRBJ2-5; D remains ambiguous. CDR3 size: 12 residues. The V end lost 6 bases, the J end lost 4 bases, and 9 bases lay between the germline ends. Germline lookup yields CDR1 SNHLY and CDR2 FYNNEI.

V gene TRBV21-1 combines with J gene TRBJ2-4; the table's D gene call, TRBD2, was not cross checked with the DNA. TRBV21-1 is a pseudogene. CDR3 length equals 16 residues. In nucleotides, the CDR3 is TGTGCCAGCACCCCTCGGGGGGGCCCTGCCAAAAACATTCAGTACTTC. Amino acids: CASTPRGGPAKNIQYF.

The CDR3 nucleotides read TGTGCCAGCAGCCTCGAGGGGGGGGTAGGGACAGATACGCAGTATTTT. Its protein is CASSLEGGVGTDTQYF. The chain uses TRBV5-4 and TRBJ2-3; D might be TRBD2 (7 bases). The CDR3 spans 16 residues. V was clipped by 4 bases and J by 3 bases, with 18 bases between them. In germline, CDR1 is SGHNT, CDR2 YYREEE (reference sequence).

This chain uses TRBV7-9 with TRBJ1-3; D may be TRBD1 (6 bases). CDR3 length equals 16 residues. Trimming took off 1 base at V and 3 bases at J, with 13 bases between the two ends. Germline V CDR1 and CDR2: SEHNR, FQNEAQ (reference sequence). CDR3 in DNA: TGTGCCAGCAGCTTAGGTGGACAGTTGGATGGAAACACCATATATTTT. Its translation: CASSLGGQLDGNTIYF.

In its sample, this clone was seen many times. This sequence joins TRBV11-3 and TRBJ1-2, with a weak D call TRBD1 (5 bases). Per the germline V gene, CDR1 is SGHNT and CDR2 is YENEEA. With 4 bases removed from V and 4 bases from J, the gap between germline ends came to 22 bases. This CDR3 is 17 amino acids long. In nucleotides, the CDR3 is TGTGCCAGCAGCTCCTCTCTCCGGGGGAGGGTTAGCTATGGCTACACCTTC. Translated: CASSSSLRGRVSYGYTF. Together with reference TRBV11-3 and TRBJ1-2, the CDR3 gives the full variable domain: EAGVVQSPRYKIIEKKQPVAFWCNPISGHNTLYWYLQNLGQGPELLIRYENEEAVDDSQLPKDRFSAERLKGVDSTLKIQPAELGDSAVYLCASSSSLRGRVSYGYTFGSGTRLTVV.

The genes are TRBV6-2 or TRBV6-3 and TRBJ2-7; 8 bases fit TRBD1. With V trimmed by 0 bases and J by 4 bases, 5 bases remained unmatched. Germline V gene sequence: CDR1 MNHEY, CDR2 SVGEGT. This CDR3 has 15 residues. The CDR3 protein is CASSYSFTGGYEQYF. CDR3 nucleotides: TGTGCCAGCAGTTACTCGTTCACAGGGGGTTACGAGCAGTACTTC.

The chain is built from TRBV5-1 and TRBJ1-5; 9 bases map to TRBD1. The germline gives CDR1 SGHRS, CDR2 YFSETQ. V lost 3 bases to trimming and J lost 5 bases; unmatched junction nucleotides: 9. This CDR3 is 16 amino acids long. CDR3 loop: CASSWEGQGCDQPQHF. In DNA form, the CDR3 reads TGCGCCAGCAGCTGGGAGGGACAGGGATGTGATCAGCCCCAGCATTTT.

The genes are TRBV27 and TRBJ1-6, with D possibly matching TRBD1 (5 bases). This CDR3 comprises 15 residues. V lost 2 bases, J lost 7 bases, and 12 bases lay in between. Germline V gene data show CDR1 as MNHEY and CDR2 as SMNVEV (reference sequence). CDR3 region: CASSLEGAKNSPLHF. CDR3 nucleotides: TGTGCCAGCAGTTTAGAAGGGGCGAAAAATTCACCCCTCCACTTT.